Presented here are 29 T cell receptor beta chains from one specimen sequenced in a study of cytomegalovirus exposure and HLA in healthy donors (dated by TCRdb to 2016 to 2017). The receptor library was made with the immunoSEQ multiplex PCR assay. For the multiplex PCR, a mixture combining 60 forward primers for TCR Vbeta segments and 13 reverse primers for TCR Jbeta segments was used. Drawn from immuneACCESS, this table holds only the in-frame rearrangements with V and J called that TCRdb kept. Clones are partly lost; checked studies trace under half to an unresolved V gene and leave the rest unexplained. For this sample there are about 140,000 clones; roughly 80% appear just once. Of the sample, approximately 0.97% falls within the top ten clones. Material: PBMCs. These receptors all stem from a man aged 18 to 30 in good health and CMV-seronegative.

V gene TRBV5-6 combines with J gene TRBJ2-1; TRBD2 might be the D (6 bases). V was clipped by 5 bases and J by 5 bases, with 20 bases between them. Germline CDR1 reads SGHDT; CDR2 reads YYEEEE. The CDR3 totals 16 residues. CDR3 sequence reads: CASSLTAIGGHNEQFF. The CDR3 DNA is TGTGCCAGCAGTCTAACGGCGATAGGAGGGCACAATGAGCAGTTCTTC.

The J gene is TRBJ1-2, the V gene TRBV2, with D possibly matching TRBD1 (6 bases). Germline V lookup: CDR1 SNHLY, CDR2 FYNNEI. There are 11 residues in the CDR3. V was pared by 8 bases and J by 7 bases, with 11 bases between. CDR3 protein: CASQRGIGYTF. CDR3 DNA sequence: TGTGCCAGCCAAAGGGGGATTGGCTACACCTTC.

This clone was found a few times. A read error may be the cause here, since a much bigger clone is one base away. CDR3 region: CASSLGENTEAFF. For the CDR3, the DNA is TGTGCCAGCAGTTTAGGGGAGAACACTGAAGCTTTCTTT. The J gene is TRBJ1-1, the V gene TRBV6-5; perhaps TRBD1 as D (5 bases). There are 13 residues in the CDR3. Trimming cost V 4 bases and J 1 base, with 7 bases left between them. The germline CDR1 and CDR2 sequences are MNHEY and SVGAGI.

This clone was detected only once. The chain recombines TRBV4-1 with TRBJ1-6, with D possibly being TRBD1 (5 bases). Trimming stripped 6 bases from V and 8 bases from J, with 8 bases between. The CDR3 length is 12 residues. Germline CDR1 MGHRA, CDR2 YSYEKL. CDR3 sequence reads: CASSLRDSPLHF. In DNA, the CDR3 is TGCGCCAGCAGTCTCAGGGATTCACCCCTCCACTTT.

The V and J genes are TRBV30 and TRBJ1-6; D perhaps matches TRBD1 (6 bases). Germline V CDR1 and CDR2: GTSNPN, SVGIG (reference sequence). Between the trimmed V and J ends, which lost 4 bases and 10 bases, there was a span of 14 bases. The CDR3 contains 13 residues. The CDR3 DNA reads as TGTGCCTGGAACGCGGGGGCGGAATCACCCCTCCACTTT. Protein: CAWNAGAESPLHF.

The V and J genes are TRBV6-1 and TRBJ2-1; 7 bases line up with TRBD2. Germline-derived CDR1 and CDR2 are MNHNS and SASEGT. The CDR3 totals 15 residues. The V segment lost 4 bases and the J segment 5 bases; nucleotides outside the gene matches: 8. CDR3: CASSVRGRDHNEQFF. CDR3 DNA sequence: TGTGCCAGCAGTGTCCGGGGGAGGGACCACAATGAGCAGTTCTTC.

As to this clone: At one of its ends the junction is not consistent with the germline gene, which may arise from a read error. This sequence joins TRBV7-9 and TRBJ1-5, with 10 bases that match TRBD1. This CDR3 comprises 17 residues. The V gene's germline CDR1 is SEHNR and CDR2 FQNEAQ (reference sequence). In DNA, the CDR3 is TGTTCCAGCAGCTTAGGCGGGGGACAGGGGAAGGGTCAGCCCCAGCATTTT. Protein sequence: CSSSLGGGQGKGQPQHF.

This clone appeared once. The chain links TRBV9 to TRBJ2-3; the match to TRBD1 covers 7 bases. The CDR3 loop spans 15 amino acids. Germline CDR1 reads SGDLS; CDR2 reads YYNGEE. The V and J ends lost 0 bases and 5 bases, in that order; junction bases with no gene match: 6. In nucleotides, the CDR3 is TGTGCCAGCAGCGTAGTTGGGACAGTTGAAGATACGCAGTATTTT. This gives the protein CASSVVGTVEDTQYF.

The chain employs TRBV9 and TRBJ1-5, with TRBD1 identical over 7 bases. The CDR3 sequence is 13 residues long. Germline V gene sequence: CDR1 SGDLS, CDR2 YYNGEE. V trimming: 3 bases; J trimming: 5 bases; junction bases outside the gene matches: 2. CDR3 coding DNA: TGTGCCAGCAGCGCAACAGGGGATCAGCCCCAGCATTTT. Encoded protein: CASSATGDQPQHF.

The genes are TRBV15 and TRBJ1-4; unclear D gene. Trimming took 1 base from V and 6 from J, leaving 12 bases between them. The CDR3 sequence is 15 residues long. The germline V gene encodes CDR1 LNHNV and CDR2 YYDKDF (reference sequence). CDR3 loop: CATSRGAGRDEKLFF. The CDR3 bases are TGTGCCACCAGCAGAGGGGCGGGAAGGGATGAAAAACTGTTTTTT.

V and J are TRBV6-5 and TRBJ2-1, with D perhaps TRBD2 (6 bases). The CDR3 loop spans 14 amino acids. Between the trimmed V and J ends, which lost 6 bases and 5 bases, there was a span of 14 bases. Germline CDR1 reads MNHEY; CDR2 reads SVGAGI. CDR3 in amino acids: CASSAAGSHNEQFF. The CDR3 DNA is TGTGCCAGCAGCGCTGCGGGGTCCCACAATGAGCAGTTCTTC.

The rearrangement uses TRBV5-1 and TRBJ2-5; TRBD1 aligns across 8 bases. CDR1 SGHRS and CDR2 YFSETQ come from the germline V gene. V shed 7 bases, J shed 1 base, and the junction held 6 bases outside the gene matches. The CDR3 has 14 residues. CDR3 residues: CASGPGTGQETQYF. The CDR3 DNA sequence: TGCGCCAGCGGCCCAGGGACAGGCCAAGAGACCCAGTACTTC.

The rearrangement links TRBV7-8 to TRBJ2-5; no firm D call. V lost 2 bases and J lost 0, with 7 bases in between. Looked up from germline, CDR1 is SGHVS and CDR2 is FQNEAQ. The CDR3 is made up of 14 amino acids. CDR3 bases: TGTGCCAGCAGCTTAAGAGACTACCAAGAGACCCAGTACTTC. Residues: CASSLRDYQETQYF.

The chain couples TRBV5-4 to TRBJ2-5, with 9 nucleotides matching TRBD1. From germline, CDR1 is SGHNT and CDR2 YYREEE (reference sequence). The CDR3 consists of 14 residues. After removal of 4 bases from V and 6 bases from J, the junction contained 7 bases not matched to a gene. For the CDR3, the DNA is TGTGCCAGCAGCCTAGGGACAGGGCCCAAGACCCAGTACTTC. Its translation is CASSLGTGPKTQYF.

The chain links TRBV27 to TRBJ2-7; D is possibly TRBD1 (6 bases). CDR1 and CDR2 (germline): MNHEY, SMNVEV (reference sequence). CDR3 size: 13 residues. V shed 6 bases and J shed 4 bases, with 13 bases lying between them. CDR3 sequence: CASRGQPKYEQYF. CDR3 DNA: TGTGCCAGCAGAGGACAGCCGAAATACGAGCAGTACTTC.

The J gene is TRBJ1-6, the V gene TRBV25-1; D unclear. V was clipped by 4 bases and J by 10 bases, with 11 bases between them. CDR3 size: 13 residues. Per germline, CDR1 MGHDK and CDR2 SYGVNS. The CDR3 here is CASSVEGRSPLHF. The DNA for the CDR3 is TGTGCCAGCAGTGTTGAGGGTAGATCACCCCTCCACTTT.

The rearrangement joins TRBV2 to TRBJ1-1; possibly TRBD1 for D (6 bases). Trimming shortened V by 6 bases and J by 1 base, and 15 bases separated the two germline ends. This CDR3 is 15 amino acids long. Germline CDR1 reads SNHLY; CDR2 reads FYNNEI. CDR3 coding DNA: TGTGCCAGCAGAACCCTACAGGGTGCGAACACTGAAGCTTTCTTT. It codes for CASRTLQGANTEAFF.

This clone showed up just a few times. This chain joins TRBV30 and TRBJ1-1, with unresolved D. The V gene lost 3 bases and the J gene lost 5 bases, with 4 bases spanning the gap. The CDR3 runs 10 residues. Germline-derived CDR1 and CDR2 are GTSNPN and SVGIG (reference sequence). The CDR3 sequence: CAWRETEAFF. The CDR3 bases are TGTGCCTGGAGGGAGACTGAAGCTTTCTTT.

This sequence joins TRBV5-6 and TRBJ1-2; D gene ambiguous. The V gene lost 3 bases and the J gene lost 5 bases, with 14 bases spanning the gap. Germline assignment: CDR1 SGHDT and CDR2 YYEEEE. The CDR3 has 14 amino acids. CDR3 protein: CASSSRALGYGYTF. The CDR3, as DNA: TGTGCCAGCAGCTCGCGGGCCCTGGGATATGGCTACACCTTC.

The rearrangement links TRBV2 to TRBJ1-1; 8 positions match TRBD1. The J segment lost 3 bases and the V segment lost 6 bases, leaving 6 bases of the junction unmatched. Looked up from germline, CDR1 is SNHLY and CDR2 is FYNNEI. The CDR3 length is 14 residues. The chain's CDR3 is CASRRVTGDTEAFF. The CDR3 DNA reads TGTGCCAGCAGAAGGGTGACAGGGGACACTGAAGCTTTCTTT.

V gene TRBV12-5 combines with J gene TRBJ2-5; TRBD1 agrees at 10 bases. J was trimmed by 5 bases and V by 8 bases; bases with no gene match: 14. Germline V CDR1 and CDR2: LGHNT, FRNRAP. CDR3 length: 16 amino acids. The CDR3 nucleotides are TGTGCTAGTATGTGGGGGGGACAGGGGTATCGGGAGACCCAGTACTTC. As protein: CASMWGGQGYRETQYF.

As DNA, the CDR3 is TGTGCCAGTAGTATATGGGAGGGCGATGGCTACACCTTC. Residues: CASSIWEGDGYTF. This chain links TRBV19 with TRBJ1-2; D remains unclear. Germline CDR1 and CDR2: LNHDA and SQIVND (reference sequence). Trimming removed 2 bases from V and 6 bases from J, with 10 bases in between. The length of the CDR3 is 13 residues. The variable domain in full, with the rest retrieved from reference TRBV19 and TRBJ1-2, is DGGITQSPKYLFRKEGQNVTLSCEQNLNHDAMYWYRQDPGQGLRLIYYSQIVNDFQKGDIAEGYSVSREKKESFPLTVTSAQKNPTAFYLCASSIWEGDGYTFGSGTRLTVV.

The rearrangement links TRBV7-8 to TRBJ2-1; 11 bases are shared with TRBD2. Germline V gene lookup returns CDR1 SGHVS and CDR2 FQNEAQ. The J segment lost 6 bases and the V segment lost 1 base, leaving 2 bases of the junction unmatched. The CDR3 spans 15 residues. The CDR3, as DNA: TGTGCCAGCAGCTTAGGTAGCGGGGGGGCCAATGAGCAGTTCTTC. Encoded protein: CASSLGSGGANEQFF.

The chain joins TRBV29-1 to TRBJ1-1; TRBD1 is a possible D gene (5 bases). The CDR3 loop spans 13 amino acids. CDR1 and CDR2 from the germline V gene are SQVTM and ANQGSEA. The CDR3 sequence: CSPSIQGNTEAFF. CDR3 sequence (DNA): TGCAGTCCATCGATTCAGGGAAACACTGAAGCTTTCTTT.

The chain recombines TRBV5-1 with TRBJ1-1, with TRBD1 identical over 9 bases. The CDR3 is 15 residues long. Germline CDR1 SGHRS, CDR2 YFSETQ. V trimming: 0 bases; J trimming: 1 base; junction bases outside the gene matches: 1. The CDR3, as DNA: TGCGCCAGCAGCTTGGGACAGGGGGGGAACACTGAAGCTTTCTTT. This translates into CASSLGQGGNTEAFF.

The chain uses TRBV25-1 and TRBJ1-1; D remains unclear. This CDR3 region has 12 residues. V was pared by 4 bases and J by 7 bases, with 10 bases between. The germline V gene encodes CDR1 MGHDK and CDR2 SYGVNS. The CDR3 sequence is CASSVAEREAFF. The CDR3 DNA follows: TGTGCCAGCAGTGTGGCAGAACGTGAAGCTTTCTTT.

The genes are TRBV18 and TRBJ1-3, with D tentatively TRBD1 (6 bases). Germline lookup yields CDR1 KGHSH and CDR2 LQKENI. The CDR3 length is 16 residues. Between the trimmed V and J ends, which lost 1 base and 1 base, there was a span of 11 bases. CDR3 in DNA: TGTGCCAGCTCACCACAAGGAACAGGGTCTGGAAACACCATATATTTT. Protein sequence: CASSPQGTGSGNTIYF.

The V gene is TRBV9, the J gene TRBJ1-1, with a weak D call TRBD1 (5 bases). This CDR3 has 13 amino acids. CDR1 and CDR2 (germline): SGDLS, YYNGEE. V lost 4 bases and J 5 bases, leaving 12 bases between the germline ends. CDR3 bases: TGTGCCAGCAGCTCGGAAGGGGTGACTGAAGCTTTCTTT. Translation: CASSSEGVTEAFF.

V gene TRBV5-4 combines with J gene TRBJ2-1; D is possibly TRBD1 (6 bases). CDR1 and CDR2 from the germline V gene are SGHNT and YYREEE (reference sequence). The CDR3 loop spans 16 amino acids. Between the trimmed V and J ends, which lost 0 bases and 6 bases, there was a span of 16 bases. CDR3 residues: CASSLEPGVKGNEQFF. The CDR3 nucleotides read TGTGCCAGCAGCTTGGAGCCAGGGGTTAAGGGCAATGAGCAGTTCTTC.